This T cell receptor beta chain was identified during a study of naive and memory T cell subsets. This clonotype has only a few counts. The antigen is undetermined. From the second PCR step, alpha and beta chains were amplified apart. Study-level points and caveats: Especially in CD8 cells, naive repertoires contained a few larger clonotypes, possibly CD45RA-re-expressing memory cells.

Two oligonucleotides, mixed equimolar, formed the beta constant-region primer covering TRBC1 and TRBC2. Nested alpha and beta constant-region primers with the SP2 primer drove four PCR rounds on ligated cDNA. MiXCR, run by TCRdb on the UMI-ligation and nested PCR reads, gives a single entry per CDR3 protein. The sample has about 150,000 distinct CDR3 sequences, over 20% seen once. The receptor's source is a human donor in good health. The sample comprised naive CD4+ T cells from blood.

CDR3 nucleotides: TGTGCCAGCAGCCAGGAACCTTTAGCGGCAGATACGCAGTATTTT. Translating it yields CASSQEPLAADTQYF. This sequence joins TRBV5-8 and TRBJ2-3, with D perhaps matching TRBD2 (6 bases). The CDR3 spans 15 residues. V was clipped by 4 bases and J by 4 bases, with 16 bases between them. Germline-derived CDR1 and CDR2 are SGHTS and YDEGEE.